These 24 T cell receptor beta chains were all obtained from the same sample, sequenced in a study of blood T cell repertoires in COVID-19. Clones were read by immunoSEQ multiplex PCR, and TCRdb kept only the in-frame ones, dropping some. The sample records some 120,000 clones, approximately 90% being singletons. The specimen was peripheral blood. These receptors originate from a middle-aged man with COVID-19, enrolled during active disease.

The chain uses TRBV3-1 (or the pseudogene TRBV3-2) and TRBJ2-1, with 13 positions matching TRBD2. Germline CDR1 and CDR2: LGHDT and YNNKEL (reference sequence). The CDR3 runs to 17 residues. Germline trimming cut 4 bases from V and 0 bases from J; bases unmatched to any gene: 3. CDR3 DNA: TGTGCCAGCAGCCCCTGGACTAGCGGGAGCTCCTACAATGAGCAGTTCTTC. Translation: CASSPWTSGSSYNEQFF.

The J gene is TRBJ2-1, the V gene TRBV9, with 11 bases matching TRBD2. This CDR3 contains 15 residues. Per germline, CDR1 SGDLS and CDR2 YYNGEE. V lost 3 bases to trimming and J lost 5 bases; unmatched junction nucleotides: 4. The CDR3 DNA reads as TGTGCCAGCAGCGCGGGACTAGCGGTTCACAATGAGCAGTTCTTC. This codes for CASSAGLAVHNEQFF.

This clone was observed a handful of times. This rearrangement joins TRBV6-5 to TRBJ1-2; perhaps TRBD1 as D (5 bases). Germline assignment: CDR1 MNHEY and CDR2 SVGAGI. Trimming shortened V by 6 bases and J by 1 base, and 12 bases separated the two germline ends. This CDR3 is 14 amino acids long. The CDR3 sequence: CASSRLTVNYGYTF. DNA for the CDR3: TGTGCCAGCAGCCGCCTGACAGTTAACTATGGCTACACCTTC.

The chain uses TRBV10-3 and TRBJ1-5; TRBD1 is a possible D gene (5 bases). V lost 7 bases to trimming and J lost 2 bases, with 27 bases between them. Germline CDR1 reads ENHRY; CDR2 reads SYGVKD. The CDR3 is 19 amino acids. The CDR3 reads CAIMLGHSLLLQGNQPQHF. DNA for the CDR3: TGTGCCATCATGTTGGGCCATTCCCTTCTGCTACAGGGCAATCAGCCCCAGCATTTT.

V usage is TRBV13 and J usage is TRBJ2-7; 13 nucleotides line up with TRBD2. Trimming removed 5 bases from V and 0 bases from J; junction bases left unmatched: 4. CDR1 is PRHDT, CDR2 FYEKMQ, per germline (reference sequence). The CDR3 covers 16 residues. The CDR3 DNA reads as TGTGCCAGCAGCCCAACTAGCGGGAGGGGCTCCTACGAGCAGTACTTC. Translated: CASSPTSGRGSYEQYF.

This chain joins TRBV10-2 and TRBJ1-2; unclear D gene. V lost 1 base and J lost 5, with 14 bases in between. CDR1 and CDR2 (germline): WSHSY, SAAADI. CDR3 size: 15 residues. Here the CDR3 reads CASSELGGLVYGYTF. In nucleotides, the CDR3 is TGCGCCAGCAGTGAGTTAGGCGGCCTGGTTTATGGCTACACCTTC.

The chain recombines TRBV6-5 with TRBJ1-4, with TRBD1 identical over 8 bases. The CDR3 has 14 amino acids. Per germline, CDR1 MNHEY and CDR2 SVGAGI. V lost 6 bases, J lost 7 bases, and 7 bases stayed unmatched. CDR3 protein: CASRKQDRVEKLFF. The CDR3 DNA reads TGTGCCAGCAGAAAACAGGACAGGGTTGAAAAACTGTTTTTT.

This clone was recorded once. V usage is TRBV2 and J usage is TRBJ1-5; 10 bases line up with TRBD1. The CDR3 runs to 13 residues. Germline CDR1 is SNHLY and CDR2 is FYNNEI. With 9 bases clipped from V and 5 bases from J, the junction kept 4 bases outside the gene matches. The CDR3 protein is CASAGQGDQPQHF. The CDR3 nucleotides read TGTGCCAGTGCCGGACAGGGGGATCAGCCCCAGCATTTT.

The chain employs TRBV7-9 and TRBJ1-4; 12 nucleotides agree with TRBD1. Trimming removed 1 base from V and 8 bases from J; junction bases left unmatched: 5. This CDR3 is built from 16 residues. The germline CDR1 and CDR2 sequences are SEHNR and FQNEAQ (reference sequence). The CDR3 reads CASSLGVGTGGEKLFF. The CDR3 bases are TGTGCCAGCAGCTTAGGCGTTGGGACAGGGGGCGAAAAACTGTTTTTT.

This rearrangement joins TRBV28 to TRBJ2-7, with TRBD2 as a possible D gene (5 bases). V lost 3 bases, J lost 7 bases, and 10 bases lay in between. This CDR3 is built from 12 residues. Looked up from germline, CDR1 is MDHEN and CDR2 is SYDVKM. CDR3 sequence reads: CASSFRGIEQYF. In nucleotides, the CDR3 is TGTGCCAGCAGTTTTCGAGGGATTGAGCAGTACTTC.

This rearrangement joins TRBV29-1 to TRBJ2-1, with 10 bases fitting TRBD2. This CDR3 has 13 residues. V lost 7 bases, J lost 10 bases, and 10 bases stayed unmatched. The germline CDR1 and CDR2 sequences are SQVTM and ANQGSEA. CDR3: CSGAEREGSEQFF. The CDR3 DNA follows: TGCAGCGGGGCCGAGCGGGAGGGTTCGGAGCAGTTCTTC.

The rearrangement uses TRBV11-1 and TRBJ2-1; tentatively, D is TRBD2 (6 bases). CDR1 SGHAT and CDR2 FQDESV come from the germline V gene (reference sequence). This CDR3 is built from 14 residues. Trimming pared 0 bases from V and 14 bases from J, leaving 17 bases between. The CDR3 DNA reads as TGTGCCAGCAGCTTAGCGGGGAGACTAGAGAGTAAGTTCTTC. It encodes CASSLAGRLESKFF. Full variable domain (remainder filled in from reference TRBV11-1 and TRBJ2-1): EAEVAQSPRYKITEKSQAVAFWCDPISGHATLYWYRQILGQGPELLVQFQDESVVDDSQLPKDRFSAERLKGVDSTLKIQPAELGDSAMYLCASSLAGRLESKFFGPGTRLTVL.

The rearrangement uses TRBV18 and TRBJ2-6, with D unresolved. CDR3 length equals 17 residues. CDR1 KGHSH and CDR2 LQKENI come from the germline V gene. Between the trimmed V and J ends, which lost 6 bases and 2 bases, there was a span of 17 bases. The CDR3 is CASSLLFTETGANVLTF. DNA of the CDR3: TGTGCCAGCTCGTTATTATTCACGGAGACTGGGGCCAACGTCCTGACTTTC.

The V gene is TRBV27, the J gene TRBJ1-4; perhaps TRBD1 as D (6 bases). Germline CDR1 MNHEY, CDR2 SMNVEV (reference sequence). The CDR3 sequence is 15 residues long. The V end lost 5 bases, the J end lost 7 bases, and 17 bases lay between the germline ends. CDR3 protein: CASSPLQGGSEKLFF. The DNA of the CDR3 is TGTGCCAGCAGTCCACTACAGGGTGGGAGTGAAAAACTGTTTTTT.

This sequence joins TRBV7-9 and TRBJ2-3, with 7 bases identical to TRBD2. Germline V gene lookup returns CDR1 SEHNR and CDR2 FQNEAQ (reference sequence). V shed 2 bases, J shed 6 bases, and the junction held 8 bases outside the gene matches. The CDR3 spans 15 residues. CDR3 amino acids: CASSLIAGVVDTQYF. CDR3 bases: TGTGCCAGCAGCTTAATCGCGGGAGTGGTGGATACGCAGTATTTT.

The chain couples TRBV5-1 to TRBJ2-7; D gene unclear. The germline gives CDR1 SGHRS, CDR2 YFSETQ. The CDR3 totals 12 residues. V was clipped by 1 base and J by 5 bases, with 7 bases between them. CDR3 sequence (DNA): TGCGCCAGCAGCTTGTTAAGCGACGAGCAGTACTTC. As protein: CASSLLSDEQYF.

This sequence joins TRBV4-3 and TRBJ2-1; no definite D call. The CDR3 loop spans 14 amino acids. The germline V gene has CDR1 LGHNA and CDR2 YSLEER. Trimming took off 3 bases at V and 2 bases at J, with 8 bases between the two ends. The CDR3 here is CASSQSVTYNEQFF. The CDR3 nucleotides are TGCGCCAGCAGCCAGTCGGTTACCTACAATGAGCAGTTCTTC.

The CDR3 reads CASSLSAGTGFGELFF. In DNA, the CDR3 is TGTGCCAGCAGTTTATCGGCGGGGACCGGGTTCGGGGAGCTGTTTTTT. The chain recombines TRBV28 with TRBJ2-2; D perhaps matches TRBD2 (6 bases). With 1 base removed from V and 7 bases from J, the gap between germline ends came to 16 bases. CDR1 is MDHEN, CDR2 SYDVKM, per germline. CDR3 length equals 16 residues.

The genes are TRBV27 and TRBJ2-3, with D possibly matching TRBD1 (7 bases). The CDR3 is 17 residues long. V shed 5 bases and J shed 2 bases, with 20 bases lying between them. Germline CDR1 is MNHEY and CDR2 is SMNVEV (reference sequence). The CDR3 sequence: CASSLEGARDYTDTQYF. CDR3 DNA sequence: TGTGCCAGCAGTCTGGAGGGGGCTCGGGATTACACAGATACGCAGTATTTT.

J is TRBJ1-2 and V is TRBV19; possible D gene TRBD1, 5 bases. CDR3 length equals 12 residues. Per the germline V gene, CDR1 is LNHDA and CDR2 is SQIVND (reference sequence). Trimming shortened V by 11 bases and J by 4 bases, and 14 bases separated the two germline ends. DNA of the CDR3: TGTGCCGGTTGCGCGACAGCCTATGGCTACACCTTC. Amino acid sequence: CAGCATAYGYTF.

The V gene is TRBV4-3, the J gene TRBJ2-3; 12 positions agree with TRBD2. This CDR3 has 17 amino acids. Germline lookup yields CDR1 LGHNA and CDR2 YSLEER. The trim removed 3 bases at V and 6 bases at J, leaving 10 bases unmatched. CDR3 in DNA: TGCGCCAGCAGCCAGGGACCTAGCGGGAGGGCCCTGGATACGCAGTATTTT. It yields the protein CASSQGPSGRALDTQYF.

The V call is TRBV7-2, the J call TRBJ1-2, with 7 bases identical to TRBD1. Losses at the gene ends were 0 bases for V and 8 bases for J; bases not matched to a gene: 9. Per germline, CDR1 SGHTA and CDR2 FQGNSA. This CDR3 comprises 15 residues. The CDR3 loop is CASSLADRSAFGYTF. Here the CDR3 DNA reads TGTGCCAGCAGCTTAGCGGACAGGTCTGCGTTCGGCTACACCTTC.

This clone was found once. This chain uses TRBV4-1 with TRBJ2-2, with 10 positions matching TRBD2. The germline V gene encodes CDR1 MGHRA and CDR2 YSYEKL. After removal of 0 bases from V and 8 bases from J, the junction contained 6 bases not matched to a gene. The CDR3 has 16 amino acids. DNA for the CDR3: TGCGCCAGCAGCCAAGAATCGCTACTAGCGGGAGGGGAGCTGTTTTTT. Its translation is CASSQESLLAGGELFF.

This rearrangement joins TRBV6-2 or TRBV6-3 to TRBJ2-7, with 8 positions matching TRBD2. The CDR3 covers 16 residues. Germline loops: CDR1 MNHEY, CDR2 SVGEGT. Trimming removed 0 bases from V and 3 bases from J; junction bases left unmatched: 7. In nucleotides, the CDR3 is TGTGCCAGCAGTTACTCAATAGCGGGGACGGGCTACGAGCAGTACTTC. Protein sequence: CASSYSIAGTGYEQYF.